This T cell receptor beta chain derives from a study of OX40 agonist ivuxolimab in advanced cancers. Turning to the study itself: Ivuxolimab, an antibody acting as an agonist of OX40 (CD134), was used to treat patients. The group had a mean age of roughly 65 years, ranged from about 23 to 85, and was around 82% male. Previous treatment with anti-PD-1, anti-PD-L1 or anti-CTLA-4 therapy was allowed; 35% to 50% had received some. Whole-study results and caveats: Part of the nonresponder group also had normalized T-cell clonal expansion that was low.

With respect to this clone: The target antigen is unknown.

The protocol was immunoSEQ multiplex PCR, while the TCRdb copy is restricted to in-frame clones and leaves out a portion. Of about 80,000 clones in the sample, around 83% were seen once. With V trimmed by 3 bases and J by 4 bases, 4 bases remained unmatched. Germline-derived CDR1 and CDR2 are SGHNT and YYREEE (reference sequence). The CDR3 runs 16 residues. The source is an adult with an advanced solid tumor such as melanoma, head and neck, liver or kidney cancer. Sequencing used CD4+ or CD8+ T cells sorted from blood, obtained in a trial of the OX40 agonist ivuxolimab. The chain has TRBV5-4 and TRBJ2-2, with 12 bases fitting TRBD2. The chain's CDR3 is CASSSLTSGSTGELFF. The CDR3 DNA reads TGTGCCAGCAGCTCGCTGACTAGCGGGAGCACCGGGGAGCTGTTTTTT.